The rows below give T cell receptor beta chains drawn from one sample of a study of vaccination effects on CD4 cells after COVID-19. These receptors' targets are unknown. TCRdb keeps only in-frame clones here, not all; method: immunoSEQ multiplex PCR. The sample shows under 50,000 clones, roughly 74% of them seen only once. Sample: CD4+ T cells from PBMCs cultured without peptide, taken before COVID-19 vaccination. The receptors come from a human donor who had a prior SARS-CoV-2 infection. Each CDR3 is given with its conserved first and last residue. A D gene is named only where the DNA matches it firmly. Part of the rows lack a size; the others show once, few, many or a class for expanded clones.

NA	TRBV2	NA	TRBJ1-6	CASSEVGDNSPLHF	TGTGCCAGCAGTGAAGTGGGTGACAATTCACCCCTCCACTTT
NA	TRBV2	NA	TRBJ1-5	CASSDAGHQPQHF	TGTGCCAGCAGTGACGCGGGGCACCAGCCCCAGCATTTT
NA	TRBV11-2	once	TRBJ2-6	CASSLALSGANVLTF	TGTGCCAGCAGCTTAGCCCTATCTGGGGCCAACGTCCTGACTTTC
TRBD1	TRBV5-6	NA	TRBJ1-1	CASSLQGGTEAFF	TGTGCCAGCAGCCTGCAGGGGGGCACTGAAGCTTTCTTT
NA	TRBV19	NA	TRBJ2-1	CASSNERPGAGELNEQFF	TGTGCCAGTAGCAACGAGCGCCCGGGAGCCGGTGAGTTAAATGAGCAGTTCTTC
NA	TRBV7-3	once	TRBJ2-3	CASSFRLEDTQYF	TGTGCCAGCAGCTTTCGCCTAGAAGATACGCAGTATTTT
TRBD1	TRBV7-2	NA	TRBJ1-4	CASSPQGAANEKLFF	TGTGCCAGCAGCCCCCAGGGGGCGGCTAATGAAAAACTGTTTTTT
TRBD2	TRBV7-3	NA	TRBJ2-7	CASSLGAGVGYEQYF	TGTGCCAGCAGCTTGGGAGCGGGAGTTGGGTACGAGCAGTACTTC
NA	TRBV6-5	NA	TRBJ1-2	CATQGRGARGYGYTF	TGTGCCACCCAGGGAAGAGGGGCGAGAGGCTATGGCTACACCTTC
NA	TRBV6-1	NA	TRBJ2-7	CASSEEYGSPPWEQYF	TGTGCCAGCAGTGAAGAATATGGGTCGCCTCCGTGGGAGCAGTACTTC
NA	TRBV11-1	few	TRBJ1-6	CASSEGGSLNSPLHF	TGTGCCAGCAGCGAAGGAGGTTCGCTTAATTCACCCCTCCACTTT
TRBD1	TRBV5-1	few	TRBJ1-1	CASSQQGVAEAFF	TGCGCCAGCAGCCAACAGGGGGTCGCTGAAGCTTTCTTT
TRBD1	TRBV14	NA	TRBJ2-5	CASSIGQGFETQYF	TGTGCCAGCAGCATCGGACAGGGTTTTGAGACCCAGTACTTC
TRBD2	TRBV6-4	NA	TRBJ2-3	CASSSSGGSTDTQYF	TGTGCCAGCAGTTCTAGCGGGGGAAGCACAGATACGCAGTATTTT
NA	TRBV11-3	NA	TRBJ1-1	CASSLSGMNTEAFF	TGTGCCAGCAGCTTATCCGGCATGAACACTGAAGCTTTCTTT
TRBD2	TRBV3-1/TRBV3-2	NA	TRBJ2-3	CASSQAGGTTDTQYF	TGTGCCAGCAGCCAAGCGGGGGGGACCACAGATACGCAGTATTTT
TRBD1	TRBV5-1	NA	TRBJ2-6	CASSLMTGRANVLTF	TGCGCCAGCAGCCTGATGACAGGGCGGGCCAACGTCCTGACTTTC
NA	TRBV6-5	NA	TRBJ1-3	CASSFRNSGNTIYF	TGTGCCAGCAGTTTCCGGAACTCTGGAAACACCATATATTTT
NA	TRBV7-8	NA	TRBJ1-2	CASSLGGRAGRYGYTF	TGTGCCAGCAGCTTAGGGGGTCGGGCAGGGCGCTATGGCTACACCTTC
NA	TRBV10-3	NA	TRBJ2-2	CASRARLGGTNTGELFF	TGTGCCTCCCGGGCACGTCTGGGGGGAACGAACACCGGGGAGCTGTTTTTT